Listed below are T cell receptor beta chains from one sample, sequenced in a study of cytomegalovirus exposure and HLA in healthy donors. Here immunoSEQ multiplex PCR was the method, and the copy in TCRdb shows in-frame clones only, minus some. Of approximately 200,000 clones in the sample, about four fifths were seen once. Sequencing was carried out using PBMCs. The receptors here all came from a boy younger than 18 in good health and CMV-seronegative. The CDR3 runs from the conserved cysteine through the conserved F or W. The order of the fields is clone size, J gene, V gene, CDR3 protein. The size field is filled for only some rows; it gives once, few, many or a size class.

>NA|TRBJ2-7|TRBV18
CASRDSINYEQYF
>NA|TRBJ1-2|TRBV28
CASRIVGGQVGYGYTF
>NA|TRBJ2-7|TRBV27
CASSSTPLGLGRSYEQYF
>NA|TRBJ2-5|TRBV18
CASSYVGEGETQYF
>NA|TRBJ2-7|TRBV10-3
CAIQRTSGTHEQYF
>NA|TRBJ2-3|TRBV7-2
CASSFRSRGTDTQYF
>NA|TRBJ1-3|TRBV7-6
CASSLQGSSGNTIYF
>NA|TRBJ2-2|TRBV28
CASRPSGQGDTGELFF
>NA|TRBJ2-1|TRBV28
CASTLGLRTFSKTSGTYNEQFF
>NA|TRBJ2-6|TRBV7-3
CASSLQAARKFSGANVLTF
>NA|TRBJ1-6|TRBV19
CASSASTGASSYNSPLHF
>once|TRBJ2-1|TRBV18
CASSPGSGLAGYNEQFF
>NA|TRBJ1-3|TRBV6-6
CASSSTGGSGNTIYF
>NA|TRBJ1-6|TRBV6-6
CASSYWDRGPRSPLHF
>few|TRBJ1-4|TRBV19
CASIGGKGREKLFF
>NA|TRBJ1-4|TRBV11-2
CASSIRQQGLKEKLFF
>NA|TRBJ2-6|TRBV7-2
CASSLSVAGGHGGANVLTF
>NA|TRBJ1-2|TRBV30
CAWRSKTGALYGYTF
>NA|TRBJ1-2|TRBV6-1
CASSEQGSPEDGYTF
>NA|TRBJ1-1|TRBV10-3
CAISGYRGDTEAFF
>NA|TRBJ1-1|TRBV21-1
CATPQREVYVRPEAFF
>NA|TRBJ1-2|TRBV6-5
CASSYGGLNYGYTF
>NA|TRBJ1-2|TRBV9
CASSGQDRYGYTF
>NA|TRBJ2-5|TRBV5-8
CASSLSQRGPQYQETQYF
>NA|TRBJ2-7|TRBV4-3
CASSQDRQGGWYEQYF